What follows describes a single T cell receptor (beta chain). The antigen this receptor binds is unknown. No base-level quality is on record; no much larger clone is a single base apart. Genomic DNA was isolated from the sorted cells so that the TCRbeta CDR3 region could be sequenced. The immunoSEQ Assay was used for sequencing of TCRbeta CDR3 regions. In its TCRdb copy, this immuneACCESS table keeps in-frame sequences only and misses some clones. Where compared with another copy, unresolved V genes explain less than half of these, and the others have no known cause. This sample has 63,000 or so clones in its table, and around 88% of those were observed once. 2% to 2.5% of the sample goes to the ten largest clones. The junction shows trimming of 4 bases on V and 6 bases on J, plus 21 bases between the germline ends. The CDR3, cysteine through phenylalanine, is 16 amino acids long. The entry retains the CDR3 DNA only, 48 bases that are in frame from base 1. CDR1 and CDR2, per the germline V gene (reference sequence), are PRHDT and FYEKMQ.

The trial excluded patients who had a history of autoimmune disease or who were on systemic immunosuppression. Peripheral blood for TCR sequencing was drawn from every dose cohort at baseline, at cycle 4 day 1 and at cycle 7 day 1. Samples came from an open-label, multicenter, first-in-human phase I dose-escalation trial of ivuxolimab. The trial enrolled adults with locally advanced or metastatic head and neck squamous cell, hepatocellular, melanoma or renal cell carcinoma. CD4+ and CD8+ T cells were sorted separately from peripheral blood before TCR sequencing. The data were obtained in a study of OX40 agonist ivuxolimab in advanced cancers. Describing the broader study: The costimulatory receptor OX40 (CD134) was targeted by ivuxolimab, a fully human IgG2 agonistic monoclonal antibody. Intravenous ivuxolimab was administered to patients every 2 weeks at six dose levels: 0.01, 0.1, 0.3, 1.5, 3 and 10 mg/kg. Of the approximately 50 dose-escalation patients, hepatocellular carcinoma was present in about 19, melanoma in approximately 15, renal cell carcinoma in 9 and head and neck cancer in 9. In the dose-escalation cohort, more than 75% of patients were male, and the mean age was approximately 60 years, with a range of about 23 to 85. Prior anti-PD-1, anti-PD-L1 or anti-CTLA-4 therapy was permitted, and checkpoint inhibitors had been received by more than 35% of dose-escalation patients. Three dose-escalation patients achieved partial responses, one with hepatocellular carcinoma and two with cutaneous melanoma. The point of sequencing TCRbeta in the periphery was to test whether ivuxolimab changed TCR sequence diversity and drove clonal T-cell expansion. The monotherapy dose-escalation portion (N of about 49 patients) of the phase I ivuxolimab trial is reported in the paper. Summary of the overall study and its limitations: In the 0.1-3.0 mg/kg groups, partial responders were among the patients with the lowest normalized peripheral clonal expansion, particularly in CD8+ T cells. On average, CD8+ T cells showed more expanded clones than CD4+ T cells after ivuxolimab. The antigen specificity of the peripheral T cells that underwent clonal expansion was not determined. At doses of 0.1 to 3.0 mg/kg, clonal expansion of both CD4+ and CD8+ blood T cells was observed from baseline to week 6. Low levels of normalized T-cell clonal expansion were also seen in some patients who did not respond.

This specimen was CD4+ or CD8+ T cells sorted from blood, taken in a trial of the OX40 agonist ivuxolimab. This sequence originates from an adult with an advanced solid tumor such as melanoma, head and neck, liver or kidney cancer. In this chain, TRBV13 is recombined with TRBJ1-2; a weak D assignment points to TRBD1 (6 bases agree). In nucleotide form, the sequence is TGTGCCAGCAGCTCAGCTCTAGGCAGGGGAGGGGATGGCTACACCTTC. Its protein product is CASSSALGRGGDGYTF.